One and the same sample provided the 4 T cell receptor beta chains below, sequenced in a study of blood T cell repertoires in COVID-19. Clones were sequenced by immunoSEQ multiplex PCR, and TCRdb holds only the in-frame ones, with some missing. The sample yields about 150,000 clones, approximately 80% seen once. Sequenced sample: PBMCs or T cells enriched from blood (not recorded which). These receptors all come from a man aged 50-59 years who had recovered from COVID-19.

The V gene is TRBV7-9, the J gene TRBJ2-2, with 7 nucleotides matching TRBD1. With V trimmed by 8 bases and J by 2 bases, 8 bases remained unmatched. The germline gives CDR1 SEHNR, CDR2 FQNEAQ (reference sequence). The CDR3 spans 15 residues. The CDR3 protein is CASLPGTANTGELFF. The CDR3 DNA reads TGTGCCAGCCTCCCCGGGACAGCCAACACCGGGGAGCTGTTTTTT.

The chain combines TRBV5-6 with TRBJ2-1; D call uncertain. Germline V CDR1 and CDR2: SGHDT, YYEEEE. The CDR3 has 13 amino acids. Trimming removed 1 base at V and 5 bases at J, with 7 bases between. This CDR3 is CASSLSGNNEQFF. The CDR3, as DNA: TGTGCCAGCAGCTTGTCCGGTAACAATGAGCAGTTCTTC.

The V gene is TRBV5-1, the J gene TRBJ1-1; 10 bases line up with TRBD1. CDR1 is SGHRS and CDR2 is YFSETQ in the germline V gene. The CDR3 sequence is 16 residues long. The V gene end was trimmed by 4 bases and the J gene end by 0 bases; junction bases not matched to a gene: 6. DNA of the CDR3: TGCGCCAGCAGCCCGGCGGACAGGGGGGTGAACACTGAAGCTTTCTTT. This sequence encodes CASSPADRGVNTEAFF.

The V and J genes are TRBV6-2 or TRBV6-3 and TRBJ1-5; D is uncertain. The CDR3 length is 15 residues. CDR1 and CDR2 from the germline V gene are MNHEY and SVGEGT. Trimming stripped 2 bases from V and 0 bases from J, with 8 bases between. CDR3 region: CASSYRESSNQPQHF. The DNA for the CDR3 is TGTGCCAGCAGTTACCGGGAGAGTAGCAATCAGCCCCAGCATTTT.